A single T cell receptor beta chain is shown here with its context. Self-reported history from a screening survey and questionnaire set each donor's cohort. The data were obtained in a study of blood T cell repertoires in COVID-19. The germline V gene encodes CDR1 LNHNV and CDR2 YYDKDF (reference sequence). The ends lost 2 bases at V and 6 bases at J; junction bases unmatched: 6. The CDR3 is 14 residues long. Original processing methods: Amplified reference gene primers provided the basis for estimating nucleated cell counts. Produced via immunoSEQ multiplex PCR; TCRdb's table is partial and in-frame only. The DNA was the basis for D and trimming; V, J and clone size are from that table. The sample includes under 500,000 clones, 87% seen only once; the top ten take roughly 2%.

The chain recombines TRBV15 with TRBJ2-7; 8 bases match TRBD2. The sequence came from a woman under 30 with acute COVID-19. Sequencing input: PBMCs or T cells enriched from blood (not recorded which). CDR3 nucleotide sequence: TGTGCCACCAGCAGAACCGAAGCGGGAGCCGAGCAGTACTTC. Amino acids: CATSRTEAGAEQYF.